This passage covers 29 T cell receptor beta chains from one sample sequenced in a study of blood T cells in healthy people across ages. For the second PCR, which ran for about 7 to 11 cycles, a sample-barcoded 5' primer and a J-beta primer mix were used. TCRdb reprocessed the 5' RACE reads with MiXCR, giving one entry per CDR3 protein. Of hundreds of thousands of distinct CDR3 sequences in the sample, about 30% were seen once. The sample comprised blood. Every receptor here comes from a woman at least 80 years old in good health.

The chain employs TRBV7-2 and TRBJ2-3, with D perhaps assigned TRBD1 or TRBD2 (6 bases each). This CDR3 has 16 residues. Germline V CDR1 and CDR2: SGHTA, FQGNSA. V shed 4 bases and J shed 0 bases, with 14 bases lying between them. The CDR3 reads CASSWVGGRSTDTQYF. The CDR3 nucleotides are TGTGCCAGCAGCTGGGTAGGGGGGAGGAGCACAGATACGCAGTATTTT. The entire variable domain, with the rest obtained from reference TRBV7-2 and TRBJ2-3, is as follows: GAGVSQSPSNKVTEKGKDVELRCDPISGHTALYWYRQSLGQGLEFLIYFQGNSAPDKSGLPSDRFSAERTGGSVSTLTIQRTQQEDSAVYLCASSWVGGRSTDTQYFGPGTRLTVL.

This clonotype was counted ten times or more. The genes are TRBV4-3 and TRBJ2-7; TRBD2 is a possible D gene (5 bases). The germline V gene encodes CDR1 LGHNA and CDR2 YSLEER. This CDR3 spans 15 amino acids. The V end lost 1 base, the J end lost 2 bases, and 12 bases lay between the germline ends. In nucleotides, the CDR3 is TGCGCCAGCAGCCAAGGAAGAACCGGGACCTACGAGCAGTACTTC. Its protein is CASSQGRTGTYEQYF.

The table lists this clonotype with a few counts. CDR3 loop: CASSPGTADEKLFF. CDR3 bases: TGTGCCAGCAGCCCCGGGACAGCGGATGAAAAACTGTTTTTT. This chain links TRBV5-5 with TRBJ1-4, with TRBD1 matching 7 bases. Trimming cost V 4 bases and J 6 bases; bases outside gene matches: 6. Germline-derived CDR1 and CDR2 are SGHKS and YYEKEE (reference sequence). The CDR3 extends over 14 amino acids.

This clonotype has ten or more counts. This chain connects TRBV29-1 to TRBJ2-7, with D unresolved. The CDR3 is 11 amino acids. Trimming stripped 4 bases from V and 3 bases from J, with 7 bases between. From germline, CDR1 is SQVTM and CDR2 ANQGSEA. The CDR3 loop is CSVGNGYEQYF. For the CDR3, the DNA is TGCAGCGTTGGTAACGGCTACGAGCAGTACTTC.

This rearrangement joins TRBV6-6 to TRBJ1-5, with D uncertain. The V end was cut by 7 bases, the J end by 0 bases, with 16 bases between. The CDR3 extends over 16 amino acids. From germline, CDR1 is MNHNY and CDR2 SVGAGI (reference sequence). The CDR3 here is CASTIQRGNSNQPQHF. In DNA form, the CDR3 reads TGTGCCAGCACCATACAACGGGGTAATAGCAATCAGCCCCAGCATTTT.

At least ten counts were recorded for this clonotype. The rearrangement links TRBV5-1 to TRBJ2-5, with 8 bases identical to TRBD2. V lost 0 bases to trimming and J lost 2 bases; unmatched junction nucleotides: 6. This CDR3 comprises 16 residues. In germline, CDR1 is SGHRS, CDR2 YFSETQ. The CDR3 is CASSLEAGGRQETQYF. The CDR3 nucleotides read TGCGCCAGCAGCTTGGAGGCGGGGGGCCGGCAAGAGACCCAGTACTTC.

The V and J genes are TRBV6-6 and TRBJ2-5; no definite D call. The last part of the DNA fits TRBJ2-7 better; the J call may be wrong. The CDR3 is made up of 11 amino acids. Germline V gives CDR1 MNHNY, CDR2 SVGAGI (reference sequence). CDR3 amino acids: CASSLSCEQYF. CDR3 sequence (DNA): TGTGCCAGCAGTTTATCGTGCGAGCAGTACTTC.

In this sample, this clonotype turned up a few times. V and J are TRBV6-4 and TRBJ2-3, with TRBD1 matching 8 bases. The CDR3 totals 15 residues. Losses at the gene ends were 0 bases for V and 2 bases for J; bases not matched to a gene: 1. CDR1 is MRHNA and CDR2 is SNTAGT in the germline V gene. CDR3 DNA: TGTGCCAGCAGTGACTCGACAGGGGCCACAGATACGCAGTATTTT. Protein product: CASSDSTGATDTQYF.

This clonotype was counted many times. The V call is TRBV28, the J call TRBJ2-7; 7 bases line up with TRBD1. The V gene end was trimmed by 4 bases and the J gene end by 2 bases; junction bases not matched to a gene: 8. CDR1 is MDHEN, CDR2 SYDVKM, per germline. This CDR3 contains 15 residues. CDR3 in amino acids: CASSSGRGRAYEQYF. The CDR3 DNA reads TGTGCCAGCAGTTCGGGAAGGGGGCGCGCCTACGAGCAGTACTTC.

This clonotype occurred many times. V gene TRBV6-1 combines with J gene TRBJ2-7, with 7 bases fitting TRBD1. The germline CDR1 and CDR2 sequences are MNHNS and SASEGT. With V trimmed by 3 bases and J by 5 bases, 10 bases remained unmatched. This CDR3 contains 15 residues. Written as DNA, the CDR3 is TGTGCCAGCAGTGATGGTGGGACAGTGCTACACGAGCAGTACTTC. It encodes CASSDGGTVLHEQYF.

Many counts were recorded for this clonotype. The chain recombines TRBV5-1 with TRBJ2-6; D is undetermined. Trimming pared 1 base from V and 4 bases from J, leaving 15 bases between. CDR1 SGHRS and CDR2 YFSETQ come from the germline V gene. The CDR3 sequence is 17 residues long. CDR3 sequence reads: CASSLSRMTEGANVLTF. CDR3 sequence (DNA): TGCGCCAGCAGCTTGAGCCGGATGACGGAGGGGGCCAACGTCCTGACTTTC.

The gene calls are TRBV29-1 and TRBJ1-5; 8 nucleotides match TRBD1. This CDR3 contains 13 residues. V shed 4 bases and J 7 bases; nucleotides not matched to a gene: 6. In germline, CDR1 is SQVTM, CDR2 ANQGSEA. CDR3 protein: CSVARGLGQPQHF. The CDR3 DNA sequence: TGCAGCGTTGCCAGGGGGCTAGGCCAGCCCCAGCATTTT. Full variable domain (outside the CDR3, taken from reference TRBV29-1 and TRBJ1-5): SAVISQKPSRDICQRGTSLTIQCQVDSQVTMMFWYRQQPGQSLTLIATANQGSEATYESGFVIDKFPISRPNLTFSTLTVSNMSPEDSSIYLCSVARGLGQPQHFGDGTRLSIL.

At least ten counts were recorded for this clonotype. The V call is TRBV12-3 or TRBV12-4, the J call TRBJ2-1; the D call may be TRBD1 or TRBD2 (5 bases each). The CDR3 totals 15 residues. Trimming took off 2 bases at V and 4 bases at J, with 12 bases between the two ends. Here the CDR3 DNA reads TGTGCCAGCAGTTTATCCCGGGGCTTTTACAATGAGCAGTTCTTC. The encoded protein is CASSLSRGFYNEQFF.

Turning to this clonotype: A much larger clone differs from this one at a single base, so this may be a read error. The V and J genes are TRBV12-3 or TRBV12-4 and TRBJ2-3; D gene unclear. This CDR3 is built from 12 residues. V lost 5 bases and J lost 10, with 13 bases in between. DNA of the CDR3: TGTGCCAGCAGTCTGCATGCGGATGCGCAGTATTTT. This gives the protein CASSLHADAQYF.

This clonotype was detected many times. The DNA for the CDR3 is TGTGCCAGCAGTACCGACAGGCCAGGCGGGGAGCTGTTTTTT. Amino acid sequence: CASSTDRPGGELFF. The chain has TRBV2 and TRBJ2-2; D may be TRBD1 (6 bases). This CDR3 is built from 14 residues. The V gene's germline CDR1 is SNHLY and CDR2 FYNNEI. Trimming cost V 5 bases and J 7 bases, with 14 bases left between them.

This clonotype has at least ten counts. The chain combines TRBV27 with TRBJ2-7; the match to TRBD1 covers 7 bases. Trimming at V came to 5 bases and at J to 6 bases, leaving 7 bases not matched to a gene. The CDR3 is made up of 13 amino acids. CDR1 is MNHEY, CDR2 SMNVEV, per germline (reference sequence). The CDR3 DNA reads TGTGCCAGCAGTCCCTTCGACAGGGCCGAGCAGTACTTC. It yields the protein CASSPFDRAEQYF.

This clonotype was picked up many times. The chain combines TRBV10-3 with TRBJ2-3; 8 bases map to TRBD2. Germline CDR1 and CDR2: ENHRY and SYGVKD. The ends lost 4 bases at V and 0 bases at J; junction bases unmatched: 3. CDR3 length: 15 amino acids. The CDR3 DNA is TGTGCCATCAGTGGTAGCGGGGCTAGCACAGATACGCAGTATTTT. Translating gives CAISGSGASTDTQYF.

This clonotype has a count of ten or more. The chain couples TRBV29-1 to TRBJ2-3; D unclear. The CDR3 totals 13 residues. Germline CDR1 reads SQVTM; CDR2 reads ANQGSEA. V shed 4 bases and J shed 0 bases, with 8 bases lying between them. This CDR3 reads CSVGPSSTDTQYF. The DNA for the CDR3 is TGCAGCGTTGGGCCCTCTAGCACAGATACGCAGTATTTT.

This clonotype was seen repeatedly, ten times or more. The rearrangement links TRBV20-1 to TRBJ2-7; 9 positions agree with TRBD1. This CDR3 contains 14 residues. CDR1 is DFQATT and CDR2 is SNEGSKA in the germline V gene (reference sequence). Trimming at V came to 0 bases and at J to 5 bases, leaving 5 bases not matched to a gene. The CDR3 here is CSARDWDRAHEQYF. The CDR3 DNA sequence: TGCAGTGCTAGAGATTGGGACAGGGCCCACGAGCAGTACTTC.

This clonotype was seen at least ten times. The chain links TRBV20-1 to TRBJ1-5, with TRBD1 identical over 7 bases. CDR3 length: 16 amino acids. Germline values: CDR1 DFQATT, CDR2 SNEGSKA (reference sequence). V lost 0 bases and J lost 2; bases outside the gene matches: 7. CDR3 bases: TGCAGTGCTAGAGATCCTTTCGGGACAGGCAATCAGCCCCAGCATTTT. Protein sequence: CSARDPFGTGNQPQHF.

In regard to this clonotype: Being one base from a much bigger clone, this may be a read error. The rearrangement uses TRBV5-4 and TRBJ2-3, with a tentative D call TRBD2 (7 bases). This CDR3 is 17 amino acids long. V shed 3 bases and J shed 2 bases, with 19 bases lying between them. The germline CDR1 and CDR2 sequences are SGHNT and YYREEE (reference sequence). CDR3 protein: CASSWGGRESNTDTQYF. In DNA form, the CDR3 reads TGTGCCAGCAGCTGGGGGGGCAGAGAGTCTAACACAGATACGCAGTATTTT.

This clonotype was detected many times. The chain links TRBV5-6 to TRBJ2-1, with 7 nucleotides matching TRBD2. Trimming removed 2 bases from V and 6 bases from J; junction bases left unmatched: 8. The CDR3 loop spans 15 amino acids. From germline, CDR1 is SGHDT and CDR2 YYEEEE. The CDR3 coding sequence is TGTGCCAGCAGCTTCCCGGGGGGAAGTTTCAATGAGCAGTTCTTC. Translated: CASSFPGGSFNEQFF.

Worth noting for this clonotype: A read error may explain this, as a much larger clone is one base away. This rearrangement joins TRBV20-1 to TRBJ2-6, with a tentative D call TRBD1 (6 bases). This CDR3 comprises 15 residues. CDR1 and CDR2 (germline): DFQATT, SNEGSKA (reference sequence). In DNA, the CDR3 is TGCAGTGCACCGGACAGCTTCTCTGGGGCCAACGTCCGGACTTTC. This sequence encodes CSAPDSFSGANVRTF.

CDR3 DNA sequence: TGTGCCAGCAGTTTTTCAGGGGACGGCTACACCTTC. Amino acid sequence: CASSFSGDGYTF. The chain employs TRBV28 and TRBJ1-2; TRBD1 is a possible D gene (6 bases). The V gene's germline CDR1 is MDHEN and CDR2 SYDVKM. Trimming pared 3 bases from V and 8 bases from J, leaving 10 bases between. This CDR3 is 12 amino acids long.

This clonotype was counted once. This chain uses TRBV4-3 with TRBJ1-2; D perhaps matches TRBD1 (5 bases). V lost 1 base to trimming and J lost 3 bases, with 15 bases between them. This CDR3 has 16 residues. CDR1 is LGHNA and CDR2 is YSLEER in the germline V gene. Written as DNA, the CDR3 is TGCGCCAGCAGCCAAGGCTGGTCGGGGGGGGACTATGGCTACACCTTC. Amino acids: CASSQGWSGGDYGYTF.

A word on this clonotype: With a much larger clone just one base away, this may be a read error. The J gene is TRBJ2-5, the V gene TRBV24-1; D might be TRBD2 (6 bases). Germline CDR1 reads KGHDR; CDR2 reads SFDVKD. This CDR3 is built from 15 residues. The CDR3 spells CATGDPLATQETQYF. CDR3 nucleotides: TGTGCCACCGGTGACCCACTAGCTACCCAAGAGACCCAGTACTTC.

Concerning this clonotype itself: This may be a read error: a much more frequent sequence differs by one nucleotide. The chain links TRBV7-9 to TRBJ1-2; D is undetermined. Germline V CDR1 and CDR2: SEHNR, FQNEAQ (reference sequence). V lost 1 base, J lost 3 bases, and 12 bases lay in between. The CDR3 covers 15 residues. The CDR3 bases are TGTGCCAGCAGCTTAGGGGTAGGGATGGACTATGGCTACACCTTC. Encoded protein: CASSLGVGMDYGYTF.

This clonotype has ten or more counts. This chain uses TRBV28 with TRBJ2-1, with a tentative D call TRBD2 (5 bases). CDR3 length: 16 amino acids. Trimming shortened V by 5 bases and J by 9 bases, and 23 bases separated the two germline ends. Germline V CDR1 and CDR2: MDHEN, SYDVKM. The CDR3 spells CASSRVTSLGRSEQFF. The CDR3 DNA follows: TGTGCCAGCAGTCGGGTAACTAGTCTTGGGCGAAGTGAGCAGTTCTTC.

As to this clonotype: Being one base from a much bigger clone, this may be a read error. This rearrangement joins TRBV29-1 to TRBJ1-1, with D hard to call. The V end was cut by 4 bases, the J end by 0 bases, with 15 bases between. This CDR3 has 15 residues. Germline-derived CDR1 and CDR2 are SQVTM and ANQGSEA. DNA of the CDR3: TGCAGCGTTGGAAGTGGCTTATCCATGAACACTGAAGCTTTCTTT. It codes for CSVGSGLSMNTEAFF.